The 29 T cell receptor beta chains reported below all come from one sample, sequenced in a study of blood T cell repertoires in COVID-19 (dated by TCRdb to the early 2020s). Libraries were built with the immunoSEQ multiplex PCR assay. The immuneACCESS repertoire file appears here via TCRdb, limited to in-frame rearrangements. These files lack a portion of the clones; in checked studies, under half of the deficit traces to unresolved V genes, and the cause of the others is not known. A total of under 200,000 clones appear in this sample, 90% to 95% of them only once. In total, the top ten clones hold approximately 0.5% of the sample. The sequenced sample consisted of peripheral blood. All receptors come from a man aged 50-60 years with acute or convalescent COVID-19.

J is TRBJ2-3 and V is TRBV27; 11 bases line up with TRBD2. Germline loops: CDR1 MNHEY, CDR2 SMNVEV (reference sequence). Germline trimming cut 3 bases from V and 5 bases from J; bases unmatched to any gene: 10. This CDR3 comprises 17 residues. CDR3 nucleotide sequence: TGTGCCAGCAGTTTGGGGGGGCTAGCGGGAGGCTTAGATACGCAGTATTTT. It translates to CASSLGGLAGGLDTQYF.

The chain carries TRBV11-2 and TRBJ1-6; 7 bases align to TRBD1. The CDR3 runs 17 residues. From germline, CDR1 is SGHAT and CDR2 FQNNGV. V lost 5 bases, J lost 0 bases, and 7 bases stayed unmatched. CDR3 bases: TGTGCCAGCAGCCGGGACAGTCAAAGCTCCTATAATTCACCCCTCCACTTT. This encodes CASSRDSQSSYNSPLHF.

V is TRBV28 and J is TRBJ2-7, with 8 bases aligning to TRBD2. Germline V gene lookup returns CDR1 MDHEN and CDR2 SYDVKM. The CDR3 consists of 14 residues. J was trimmed by 1 base and V by 5 bases; bases with no gene match: 4. In DNA, the CDR3 is TGTGCCAGCAGTCCGGGACTAGGGTCCTACGAGCAGTACTTC. Translating it yields CASSPGLGSYEQYF.

The rearrangement uses TRBV19 and TRBJ1-6; 7 nucleotides agree with TRBD1. V trimming: 6 bases; J trimming: 7 bases; junction bases outside the gene matches: 9. Germline CDR1 and CDR2: LNHDA and SQIVND (reference sequence). The CDR3 is 15 residues long. CDR3 DNA sequence: TGTGCCAGTAGCCCTTCGACAGGGCTCAATTCACCCCTCCACTTT. Its translation: CASSPSTGLNSPLHF.

This clone was seen many times. Other DNA sequences in this specimen translate into the identical CDR3. The gene calls are TRBV27 and TRBJ2-1, with 11 bases aligning to TRBD2. Per germline, CDR1 MNHEY and CDR2 SMNVEV (reference sequence). The trim removed 5 bases at V and 4 bases at J, leaving 7 bases unmatched. The CDR3 consists of 16 residues. The chain's CDR3 is CASSPSLAGVYNEQFF. Written as DNA, the CDR3 is TGTGCCAGCAGTCCCTCACTAGCGGGAGTTTACAATGAGCAGTTCTTC.

This sequence joins TRBV7-2 and TRBJ2-1, with TRBD2 identical over 11 bases. Germline values: CDR1 SGHTA, CDR2 FQGNSA. The CDR3 spans 15 residues. Unmatched junction bases numbered 6, after V lost 5 bases and J lost 6 bases. The CDR3: CASSALAGGINEQFF. The CDR3 nucleotides read TGTGCCAGCAGCGCCCTAGCGGGGGGTATCAATGAGCAGTTCTTC.

The rearrangement uses TRBV19 and TRBJ2-3; TRBD2 matches 10 bases. V shed 1 base, J shed 3 bases, and the junction held 1 base outside the gene matches. Germline values: CDR1 LNHDA, CDR2 SQIVND (reference sequence). This CDR3 has 15 amino acids. In DNA, the CDR3 is TGTGCCAGTAGTATAGGGGGACTAGCGACAGATACGCAGTATTTT. Amino acids: CASSIGGLATDTQYF.

The chain employs TRBV7-2 and TRBJ1-1; TRBD1 aligns across 8 bases. After removal of 5 bases from V and 4 bases from J, the junction contained 12 bases not matched to a gene. This CDR3 contains 16 residues. From germline, CDR1 is SGHTA and CDR2 FQGNSA. For the CDR3, the DNA is TGTGCCAGCAGCCCATGGACAGGGCGGCTGGGCACTGAAGCTTTCTTT. Protein product: CASSPWTGRLGTEAFF.

The chain links TRBV30 to TRBJ2-7; 9 bases map to TRBD1. The length of the CDR3 is 14 residues. Germline V gene data show CDR1 as GTSNPN and CDR2 as SVGIG (reference sequence). V lost 4 bases, J lost 3 bases, and 7 bases stayed unmatched. The CDR3 protein is CAWTGQGGIYEQYF. The CDR3 bases are TGTGCCTGGACGGGACAGGGAGGAATCTACGAGCAGTACTTC.

This rearrangement joins TRBV15 to TRBJ2-6; maybe TRBD1 (5 bases). CDR1 and CDR2 (germline): LNHNV, YYDKDF (reference sequence). The length of the CDR3 is 16 residues. Trimming left V 1 base short and J 3 bases short, with 10 bases between. The CDR3 region has the DNA TGTGCCACCAGCAGAGGATTAGGGGTTGGGGCCAACGTCCTGACTTTC. It encodes CATSRGLGVGANVLTF.

This chain joins TRBV27 and TRBJ1-6, with D hard to call. The V and J ends lost 0 bases and 5 bases respectively, with 5 bases between them. CDR3 size: 14 residues. Germline V lookup: CDR1 MNHEY, CDR2 SMNVEV (reference sequence). CDR3 sequence reads: CASSLSGHNSPLHF. The DNA of the CDR3 is TGTGCCAGCAGTTTATCTGGCCATAATTCACCCCTCCACTTT.

The chain carries TRBV19 and TRBJ1-5; D is unresolved. The ends were cut back, 3 bases at V and 4 bases at J, with 10 bases in the middle. The germline CDR1 and CDR2 sequences are LNHDA and SQIVND (reference sequence). This CDR3 comprises 14 residues. As DNA, the CDR3 is TGTGCCAGTAGTATTTTGGGAGAGAATCAGCCCCAGCATTTT. It specifies CASSILGENQPQHF.

J is TRBJ2-1 and V is TRBV18, with 8 bases identical to TRBD1. Trimming removed 3 bases from V and 3 bases from J; junction bases left unmatched: 4. The CDR3 length is 15 residues. Germline loops: CDR1 KGHSH, CDR2 LQKENI. The CDR3 DNA reads TGTGCCAGCTCACCGGGACAGGCGAGCTACAATGAGCAGTTCTTC. The encoded protein is CASSPGQASYNEQFF. The full variable domain, in which reference TRBV18 and TRBJ2-1 provide the parts outside the CDR3, is NAGVMQNPRHLVRRRGQEARLRCSPMKGHSHVYWYRQLPEEGLKFMVYLQKENIIDESGMPKERFSAEFPKEGPSILRIQQVVRGDSAAYFCASSPGQASYNEQFFGPGTRLTVL.

The chain has TRBV11-3 and TRBJ2-1, with 10 bases matching TRBD1. The CDR3 totals 15 residues. V was pared by 2 bases and J by 7 bases, with 5 bases of the junction left unmatched. CDR1 and CDR2 (germline): SGHNT, YENEEA. CDR3 coding DNA: TGTGCCAGCAGCTTATACCCGGGACAGGGGAATGAGCAGTTCTTC. This translates into CASSLYPGQGNEQFF.

The chain uses TRBV18 and TRBJ1-4, with TRBD1 matching over 8 bases. V trimming: 3 bases; J trimming: 7 bases; junction bases outside the gene matches: 7. The V gene's germline CDR1 is KGHSH and CDR2 LQKENI. This CDR3 region has 15 residues. This chain's CDR3 is CASSPSGQGFEKLFF. CDR3 sequence (DNA): TGTGCCAGCTCACCGAGTGGACAGGGTTTTGAAAAACTGTTTTTT.

The chain has TRBV6-1 and TRBJ1-2, with D tentatively TRBD1 (5 bases). The CDR3 is made up of 16 amino acids. CDR1 is MNHNS and CDR2 is SASEGT in the germline V gene. The V end lost 0 bases, the J end lost 2 bases, and 13 bases lay between the germline ends. CDR3 sequence reads: CASSEAGGSGNYGYTF. The CDR3 DNA reads as TGTGCCAGCAGTGAAGCGGGGGGGAGTGGGAACTATGGCTACACCTTC.

The rearrangement joins TRBV27 to TRBJ2-1; TRBD1 agrees at 9 bases. V shed 6 bases and J 8 bases; nucleotides not matched to a gene: 14. The CDR3 extends over 16 amino acids. Germline CDR1 reads MNHEY; CDR2 reads SMNVEV (reference sequence). In nucleotides, the CDR3 is TGTGCCAGCAGGGGTTTACAGGGGGCGTGGGGGCATGAGCAGTTCTTC. Its translation: CASRGLQGAWGHEQFF.

The CDR3 DNA sequence: TGCAGTGCCTCCAGGGGCTCACCCCTCCACTTT. It is translated as CSASRGSPLHF. The chain combines TRBV20-1 with TRBJ1-6; D perhaps matches TRBD1 (6 bases). The CDR3 covers 11 residues. The germline gives CDR1 DFQATT, CDR2 SNEGSKA (reference sequence). V gave up 6 bases and J gave up 10 bases, with 10 bases separating them.

The gene calls are TRBV7-6 and TRBJ2-1; D perhaps matches TRBD2 (5 bases). CDR3 length: 16 amino acids. Trimming stripped 5 bases from V and 1 base from J, with 15 bases between. The germline V gene has CDR1 SGHVS and CDR2 FNYEAQ. In DNA form, the CDR3 reads TGTGCCAGCAGCCCCGGGCGGGCCATGTCCTACAATGAGCAGTTCTTC. Translating gives CASSPGRAMSYNEQFF.

The chain carries TRBV10-3 and TRBJ2-1; tentative D call: TRBD2 (6 bases). The ends were cut back, 7 bases at V and 0 bases at J, with 13 bases in the middle. The CDR3 contains 15 residues. Germline V lookup: CDR1 ENHRY, CDR2 SYGVKD. CDR3 coding DNA: TGTGCCATCAACAAGGGAGGCTCCTCCTACAATGAGCAGTTCTTC. This gives the protein CAINKGGSSYNEQFF.

The chain combines TRBV4-2 with TRBJ2-3; D possibly corresponds to TRBD1 (5 bases). Trimming took 0 bases from V and 4 from J, leaving 17 bases between them. Germline V CDR1 and CDR2: LGHNA, YNFKEQ. The CDR3 has 17 residues. The CDR3 loop is CASSQDLAGLGADTQYF. In DNA form, the CDR3 reads TGTGCCAGCAGCCAAGATCTGGCAGGGCTTGGGGCAGATACGCAGTATTTT.

V is TRBV1 and J is TRBJ2-3; the D call TRBD2 from the table was never checked on the DNA. TRBV1 is designated a pseudogene. CDR3 size: 16 residues. As DNA, the CDR3 is TGCACCAGCAGCCAGTGGACTAGCGGGAGCACAGATACGCAGTATTTT. Encoded protein: CTSSQWTSGSTDTQYF.

V usage is TRBV6-5 and J usage is TRBJ2-7, with D possibly being TRBD1 (6 bases). Trimming shortened V by 7 bases and J by 6 bases, and 16 bases separated the two germline ends. The CDR3 spans 13 residues. The germline gives CDR1 MNHEY, CDR2 SVGAGI. The CDR3 DNA is TGTGCCAGCATTGGGGACACCTCTGGCGAGCAGTACTTC. Protein product: CASIGDTSGEQYF.

The chain uses TRBV15 and TRBJ1-2, with D possibly being TRBD1 (6 bases). CDR1 LNHNV and CDR2 YYDKDF come from the germline V gene (reference sequence). This CDR3 comprises 15 residues. V was shortened by 0 bases and J by 4 bases, with 12 bases between the two germline ends. The CDR3 region is CATSRDRQVSYGYTF. In nucleotides, the CDR3 is TGTGCCACCAGCAGAGATCGACAGGTTTCCTATGGCTACACCTTC.

The chain combines TRBV20-1 with TRBJ1-3; 7 bases are a match to TRBD1. There are 17 residues in the CDR3. J gave up 3 bases and V 3 bases, and 14 bases lay outside the gene matches. Per germline, CDR1 DFQATT and CDR2 SNEGSKA (reference sequence). The CDR3, as DNA: TGCAGTGCTAGTTATCGCCCGACAGGGAAGTTTGGAAACACCATATATTTT. This gives the protein CSASYRPTGKFGNTIYF.

J is TRBJ2-7 and V is TRBV15, with 8 bases matching TRBD2. This CDR3 comprises 16 residues. Germline V CDR1 and CDR2: LNHNV, YYDKDF (reference sequence). J gave up 1 base and V 1 base, and 6 bases lay outside the gene matches. CDR3 loop: CATSRGYGGASYEQYV. The CDR3, as DNA: TGTGCCACCAGCAGAGGTTACGGGGGGGCGTCCTACGAGCAGTACGTC.

The rearrangement uses TRBV7-3 and TRBJ1-1; D is unclear. The CDR3 totals 13 residues. CDR1 SGHTA and CDR2 FQGTGA come from the germline V gene. Trimming pared 1 base from V and 7 bases from J, leaving 10 bases between. The CDR3 spells CASSLNPRDEAFF. CDR3 nucleotides: TGTGCCAGCAGCTTAAACCCTAGAGATGAAGCTTTCTTT.

Only a few counts were recorded for this clone. The chain uses TRBV11-3 and TRBJ1-4; perhaps TRBD1 as D (6 bases). Germline V lookup: CDR1 SGHNT, CDR2 YENEEA. The CDR3 consists of 17 residues. The V and J ends lost 4 bases and 0 bases respectively, with 15 bases between them. The chain's CDR3 is CASSSPDRLATNEKLFF. The CDR3 nucleotides read TGTGCCAGCAGCTCGCCTGACAGGCTTGCAACTAATGAAAAACTGTTTTTT.

The chain has TRBV6-2 or TRBV6-3 and TRBJ2-1, with a weak D call TRBD1 (5 bases). This CDR3 spans 14 amino acids. V lost 2 bases, J lost 6 bases, and 11 bases lay in between. CDR1 MNHEY and CDR2 SVGEGT come from the germline V gene. CDR3 sequence reads: CASSYAGRLNEQFF. CDR3 in DNA: TGTGCCAGCAGTTACGCAGGGCGCCTCAATGAGCAGTTCTTC.